Listed here are 21 T cell receptor beta chains from one sample, sequenced in a study of blood T cells in healthy people across ages. Then a second PCR, running about 7 to 11 cycles, was carried out with a sample-barcoded 5' primer and a J-beta primer mix. TCRdb reprocessed the 5' RACE reads via MiXCR and lists one record per CDR3 protein. This table has more than 900,000 distinct CDR3 sequences, 25% appearing once. The data were also submitted as part of a second study, on T cells of mothers and their children.

The specimen sequenced was blood. These receptors came from a girl aged 2-10 years in good health.

The V call is TRBV6-1, the J call TRBJ2-1; TRBD1 aligns across 12 bases. This CDR3 is 15 amino acids long. Trimming cost V 4 bases and J 9 bases; bases outside gene matches: 7. Germline CDR1 and CDR2: MNHNS and SASEGT. In DNA form, the CDR3 reads TGTGCCAGCAGTGGCGGGGGGACAGGGGGCTTTGAGCAGTTCTTC. It is translated as CASSGGGTGGFEQFF.

The rearrangement uses TRBV7-8 and TRBJ2-3; a possible D gene is TRBD2 (6 bases). The CDR3 runs to 14 residues. CDR1 SGHVS and CDR2 FQNEAQ come from the germline V gene. V was cut by 5 bases and J by 4 bases, with 13 bases left in between. The CDR3 region has the DNA TGTGCCAGCAGCATCCCTTGGGGGGCAGATACGCAGTATTTT. Residues: CASSIPWGADTQYF.

This clonotype was detected only a few times. The chain recombines TRBV6-5 with TRBJ2-1; no clear D. Trimming took off 8 bases at V and 6 bases at J, with 14 bases between the two ends. CDR1 is MNHEY and CDR2 is SVGAGI in the germline V gene. The CDR3 covers 13 residues. The CDR3 nucleotides read TGTGCCAGCGGGAACAATCCACGCAATGAGCAGTTCTTC. The encoded protein is CASGNNPRNEQFF.

The rearrangement links TRBV28 to TRBJ1-1; D ambiguous. V lost 5 bases and J lost 7, with 14 bases in between. Germline assignment: CDR1 MDHEN and CDR2 SYDVKM. This CDR3 has 13 amino acids. Here the CDR3 DNA reads TGTGCCAGCAGTCCACCGATTTTACGTGAAGCTTTCTTT. Translated: CASSPPILREAFF.

The chain has TRBV20-1 and TRBJ1-5, with D unclear. V was cut by 0 bases and J by 5 bases, with 11 bases left in between. Germline CDR1 reads DFQATT; CDR2 reads SNEGSKA (reference sequence). This CDR3 region has 14 residues. In DNA form, the CDR3 reads TGCAGTGCTAGAGATCCAGCCAGCCATCAGCCCCAGCATTTT. This gives the protein CSARDPASHQPQHF.

This chain links TRBV6-5 with TRBJ1-5, with 8 bases fitting TRBD1. Germline values: CDR1 MNHEY, CDR2 SVGAGI. V gave up 6 bases and J gave up 3 bases; unmatched junction bases: 7. The CDR3 is 15 residues long. The CDR3 loop is CASRRGQGPNQPQHF. The CDR3 DNA follows: TGTGCCAGCAGACGCGGACAGGGACCCAATCAGCCCCAGCATTTT.

V is TRBV6-6 and J is TRBJ1-3; D not certain. The CDR3 is 14 amino acids. CDR1 and CDR2 from the germline V gene are MNHNY and SVGAGI (reference sequence). V gave up 7 bases and J gave up 3 bases, with 13 bases separating them. CDR3 loop: CASTAWTVGNTIYF. As DNA, the CDR3 is TGTGCCAGCACCGCCTGGACCGTTGGAAACACCATATATTTT.

The chain combines TRBV23-1 with TRBJ2-5; tentative D call: TRBD1 (6 bases). TRBV23-1 is recorded as an ORF, its role being uncertain. Trimming left V 1 base short and J 2 bases short, with 14 bases between. The CDR3 has 16 residues. CDR3 bases: TGCGCCAGCAGTCAATGGGGGACACGAGAGCAAGAGACCCAGTACTTC. It is translated as CASSQWGTREQETQYF.

The V call is TRBV4-2, the J call TRBJ2-5; TRBD2 agrees at 7 bases. Germline V lookup: CDR1 LGHNA, CDR2 YNFKEQ. V shed 3 bases, J shed 5 bases, and the junction held 9 bases outside the gene matches. The CDR3 totals 15 residues. The CDR3 DNA follows: TGTGCCAGCAGCCATTTGGCGGGAGTCGGGGAGACCCAGTACTTC. This codes for CASSHLAGVGETQYF.

This clonotype has just a few counts. The chain joins TRBV29-1 to TRBJ1-1; D is perhaps TRBD1 (5 bases). The CDR3 covers 12 residues. CDR1 and CDR2 (germline): SQVTM, ANQGSEA. Trimming took off 4 bases at V and 8 bases at J, with 14 bases between the two ends. The CDR3 sequence is CSVVRSTAEAFF. CDR3 coding DNA: TGCAGCGTTGTCAGGTCGACAGCAGAAGCTTTCTTT. The entire variable domain, with the rest obtained from reference TRBV29-1 and TRBJ1-1, is as follows: SAVISQKPSRDICQRGTSLTIQCQVDSQVTMMFWYRQQPGQSLTLIATANQGSEATYESGFVIDKFPISRPNLTFSTLTVSNMSPEDSSIYLCSVVRSTAEAFFGQGTRLTVV.

This clonotype was recorded a few times. The chain joins TRBV7-3 to TRBJ2-1; TRBD1 is a possible D gene (6 bases). Looked up from germline, CDR1 is SGHTA and CDR2 is FQGTGA. V dropped 5 bases and J dropped 2 bases, with 13 bases sitting between them. The CDR3 is 15 residues long. CDR3 bases: TGTGCCAGCAGCCCCCTTGGGGGCCCCTACAATGAGCAGTTCTTC. Its translation: CASSPLGGPYNEQFF.

This clonotype was found a few times. The chain uses TRBV29-1 and TRBJ2-3; D might be TRBD2 (6 bases). The V gene lost 5 bases and the J gene lost 2 bases, with 11 bases spanning the gap. The CDR3 contains 13 residues. Germline CDR1 and CDR2: SQVTM and ANQGSEA. CDR3 amino acids: CSVIAVNTDTQYF. The CDR3 DNA reads TGCAGCGTTATAGCGGTAAACACAGATACGCAGTATTTT.

This chain uses TRBV11-2 with TRBJ2-7; D is possibly TRBD2 (6 bases). V was cut by 0 bases and J by 5 bases, with 14 bases left in between. The CDR3 sequence is 15 residues long. CDR1 is SGHAT and CDR2 is FQNNGV in the germline V gene. The CDR3 nucleotides are TGTGCCAGCAGCTTAGAGGGGGGTGCGGTCCACGAGCAGTACTTC. This codes for CASSLEGGAVHEQYF.

This clonotype showed up just a few times. The J gene is TRBJ1-1, the V gene TRBV29-1; possible D gene TRBD1, 5 bases. The CDR3 loop spans 13 amino acids. Trimming cost V 8 bases and J 6 bases, with 19 bases left between them. CDR1 and CDR2 (germline): SQVTM, ANQGSEA. This chain's CDR3 is CSSTGGGDAEAFF. DNA of the CDR3: TGCAGCTCCACCGGAGGAGGGGACGCTGAAGCTTTCTTT.

The chain uses TRBV12-3 or TRBV12-4 and TRBJ1-2, with 9 bases identical to TRBD1. V was clipped by 7 bases and J by 4 bases; unmatched bases: 7. This CDR3 comprises 14 residues. The CDR3 sequence: CASTPGTGIYGYTF. Written as DNA, the CDR3 is TGTGCCAGCACTCCCGGGACAGGGATCTATGGCTACACCTTC.

The chain is built from TRBV29-1 and TRBJ1-2; D ambiguous. The CDR3 has 13 amino acids. The V and J ends lost 3 bases and 1 base respectively, with 9 bases between them. Germline lookup yields CDR1 SQVTM and CDR2 ANQGSEA. This CDR3 reads CSVENSFNYGYTF. For the CDR3, the DNA is TGCAGCGTTGAGAATAGCTTTAACTATGGCTACACCTTC.

The chain couples TRBV7-9 to TRBJ1-1, with D tentatively TRBD1 (6 bases). Germline V CDR1 and CDR2: SEHNR, FQNEAQ (reference sequence). There are 16 residues in the CDR3. The V end lost 5 bases, the J end lost 1 base, and 17 bases lay between the germline ends. CDR3 bases: TGTGCCAGCAGCCCACCGGGAGGGGGGGAGAACACTGAAGCTTTCTTT. Its translation is CASSPPGGGENTEAFF.

This rearrangement joins TRBV24-1 to TRBJ1-2; D might be TRBD1 (5 bases). Deletions cut 11 bases from V and 5 bases from J, with 11 bases between. This CDR3 has 11 residues. Germline CDR1 and CDR2: KGHDR and SFDVKD. The CDR3 coding sequence is TGTGCCATTGAGACAGAATATGGCTACACCTTC. Translated, it gives CAIETEYGYTF.

The V and J genes are TRBV4-1 and TRBJ2-4, with 8 positions matching TRBD1. J was trimmed by 4 bases and V by 4 bases; bases with no gene match: 15. Germline V CDR1 and CDR2: MGHRA, YSYEKL. The CDR3 runs to 18 residues. Here the CDR3 reads CASSLTSDRAAQKNIQYF. The CDR3 coding sequence is TGCGCCAGCAGCCTCACTTCGGACAGGGCGGCCCAAAAAAACATTCAGTACTTC.

This clonotype was seen a few times. The chain is built from TRBV11-2 and TRBJ2-5; the D gene is possibly TRBD2 (6 bases). With the DNA end fitting TRBJ2-1 better, the J assignment may be wrong. The CDR3 runs to 18 residues. Germline V gene data show CDR1 as SGHAT and CDR2 as FQNNGV. The DNA for the CDR3 is TGTGCCAGCAGCTTAGTGTCATTAGTTACGGTTTCTAGCGATGAGCAGTTCTTC. Translating it yields CASSLVSLVTVSSDEQFF.

The chain uses TRBV7-9 and TRBJ2-5; perhaps TRBD2 as D (5 bases). The germline V gene encodes CDR1 SEHNR and CDR2 FQNEAQ (reference sequence). Trimming took off 6 bases at V and 7 bases at J, with 21 bases between the two ends. CDR3 length equals 15 residues. As DNA, the CDR3 is TGTGCCAGCAGTCCCCGCGAGGGCCCCCAATGGACCCAGTACTTC. Translated, it gives CASSPREGPQWTQYF.